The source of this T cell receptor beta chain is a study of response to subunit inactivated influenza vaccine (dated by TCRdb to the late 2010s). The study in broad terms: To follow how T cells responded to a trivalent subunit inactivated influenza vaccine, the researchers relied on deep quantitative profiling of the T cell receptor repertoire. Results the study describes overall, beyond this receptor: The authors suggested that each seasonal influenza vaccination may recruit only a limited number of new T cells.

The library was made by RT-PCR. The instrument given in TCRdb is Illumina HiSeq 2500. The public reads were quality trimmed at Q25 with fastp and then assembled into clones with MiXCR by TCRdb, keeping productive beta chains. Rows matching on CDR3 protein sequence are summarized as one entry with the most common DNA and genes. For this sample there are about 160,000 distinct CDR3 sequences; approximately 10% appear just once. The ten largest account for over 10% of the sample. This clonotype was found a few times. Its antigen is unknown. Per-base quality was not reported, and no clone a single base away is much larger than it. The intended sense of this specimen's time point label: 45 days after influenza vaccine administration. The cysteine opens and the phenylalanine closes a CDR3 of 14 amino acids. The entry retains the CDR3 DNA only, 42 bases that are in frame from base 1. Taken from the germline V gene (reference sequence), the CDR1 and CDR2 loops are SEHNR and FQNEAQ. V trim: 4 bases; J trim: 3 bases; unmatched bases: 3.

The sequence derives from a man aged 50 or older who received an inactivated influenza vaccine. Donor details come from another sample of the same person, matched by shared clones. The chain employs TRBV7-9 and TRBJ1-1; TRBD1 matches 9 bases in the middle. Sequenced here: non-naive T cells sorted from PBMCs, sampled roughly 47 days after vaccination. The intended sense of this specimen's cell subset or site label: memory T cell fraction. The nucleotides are TGTGCCAGCAGCTACGGACAGGGGTACACTGAAGCTTTCTTT. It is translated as CASSYGQGYTEAFF.